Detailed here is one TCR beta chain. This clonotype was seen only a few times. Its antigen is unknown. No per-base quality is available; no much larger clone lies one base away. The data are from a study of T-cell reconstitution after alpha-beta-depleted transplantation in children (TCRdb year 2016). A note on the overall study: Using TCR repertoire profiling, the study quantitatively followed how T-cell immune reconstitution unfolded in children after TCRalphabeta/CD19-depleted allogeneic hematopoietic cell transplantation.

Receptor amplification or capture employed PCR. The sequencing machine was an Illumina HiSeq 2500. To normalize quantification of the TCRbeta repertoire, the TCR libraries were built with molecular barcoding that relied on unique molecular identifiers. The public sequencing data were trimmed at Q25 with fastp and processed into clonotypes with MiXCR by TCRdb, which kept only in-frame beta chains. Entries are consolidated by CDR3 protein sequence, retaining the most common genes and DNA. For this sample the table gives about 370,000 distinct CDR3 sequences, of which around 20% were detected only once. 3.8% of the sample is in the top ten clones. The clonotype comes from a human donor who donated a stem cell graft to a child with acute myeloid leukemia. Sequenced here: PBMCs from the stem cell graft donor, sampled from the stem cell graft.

The DNA sequence is given as TGCGCCAGCACCCAAGCGGGCCAAGAGACCCAGTACTTC. Its translation is CASTQAGQETQYF. Recombination linked TRBV5-1 to TRBJ2-5, with TRBD2 as a weak D call on 6 bases. The germline V gene specifies SGHRS as CDR1 and YFSETQ as CDR2. Reading from cysteine to phenylalanine, the CDR3 counts 13 amino acids. Only CDR3 DNA is held: 39 bases, read in frame from base 1. Cut back by 6 bases and 1 base, the V and J ends lie 10 bases apart.